The present T cell receptor beta chain was sequenced within a study of beta chain features in type 1 diabetes. Overall study findings and caveats: Type 1 diabetes patients had moderately but significantly shorter TCRB CDR3s in all four CD4+ subsets. Over-representation of high TCR-expressing cells was a possible consequence of cDNA sequencing.

The CDR3 spans 13 residues. Trimming pared 0 bases from V and 5 bases from J, leaving 7 bases between. Per germline, CDR1 KGHSH and CDR2 LQKENI. Regarding this clone: Antigen specificity is unknown. Other DNA variants within this sample encode the same CDR3.

Isolated RNA was reverse transcribed in full, so expressed TCRB transcripts were sequenced. This table comes from immunoSEQ multiplex PCR, and its TCRdb copy is limited to in-frame clones, with some not included. The sample has a few hundred thousand clones; around 22% are singletons. This chain links TRBV18 with TRBJ2-5; unclear D gene. Sequencing was carried out using naive CD4+ T cells from blood. The receptor was isolated from a woman aged 25 to 39 with type 1 diabetes. The DNA for the CDR3 is TGTGCCAGCTCACCACCTAGCCTGGAGACCCAGTACTTC. This codes for CASSPPSLETQYF.